The entry that follows covers one T cell receptor (beta chain) sequence. This sample was included in a study of blood T cell repertoires in COVID-19. Overall study context: Samples came from the United States, Italy and Spain, spanning acute and convalescent COVID-19. Sample material is recorded as cDNA or gDNA derived from T cells, B-cell-depleted T cells, or PBMCs.

In the authors' workflow: Amplification of reference gene primers provided the estimated nucleated cell counts. Measured with immunoSEQ multiplex PCR; TCRdb has only the in-frame clones, and not every one. V, J and clone size reflect that table, while D and trimming were determined from the DNA. The sample contains 13,000 to 15,000 clones, 85% to 90% of which appear only once. This sequence was found in a woman in her 70s in a cohort sampled during active or convalescent COVID-19. Material: peripheral blood.

CDR3 sequence reads: CASGSPGGETQYF. The CDR3 DNA follows: TGTGCCAGCGGTTCACCTGGAGGAGAGACCCAGTACTTC. The V and J genes are TRBV6-2 or TRBV6-3 and TRBJ2-5; the D gene is possibly TRBD2 (5 bases). Trimming took off 8 bases at V and 4 bases at J, with 14 bases between the two ends. The CDR3 has 13 residues. The V gene's germline CDR1 is MNHEY and CDR2 SVGEGT.